These 8 T cell receptor beta chains came from one sample sequenced in a study of early T cells in non-severe SARS-CoV-2 infection. TCRdb reanalysed the 5' RACE reads using MiXCR and keeps one entry per CDR3 protein. The table records 60,000 or so distinct CDR3 sequences, roughly 9% of them present only once. This specimen consisted of whole blood, obtained at baseline. The source of these receptors is an adult who was a healthcare worker with PCR-confirmed SARS-CoV-2 infection or an uninfected control (not recorded which).

The CDR3 region is CASSGGIGPEAFF. The CDR3 DNA reads TGTGCCAGCAGTGGTGGGATAGGTCCTGAAGCTTTCTTT. This chain uses TRBV2 with TRBJ1-1; D not resolved. V was pared by 4 bases and J by 6 bases, with 12 bases between. CDR1 and CDR2 (germline): SNHLY, FYNNEI. This CDR3 is built from 13 residues.

CDR3 in amino acids: CASSSRDYLTGELFF. CDR3 nucleotides: TGTGCCAGCAGCTCCCGGGACTATCTCACCGGGGAGCTGTTTTTT. V usage is TRBV9 and J usage is TRBJ2-2; 7 bases agree with TRBD2. Trimming removed 4 bases from V and 4 bases from J; junction bases left unmatched: 7. The CDR3 totals 15 residues. CDR1 SGDLS and CDR2 YYNGEE come from the germline V gene.

The chain employs TRBV11-2 and TRBJ1-5, with D perhaps TRBD1 (5 bases). Trimming removed 5 bases from V and 4 bases from J, with 12 bases in between. CDR1 is SGHAT and CDR2 is FQNNGV in the germline V gene. The CDR3 is 14 residues long. The CDR3 DNA reads TGTGCCAGCAGCCGTGCCGGGGGAAATCAGCCCCAGCATTTT. Translated: CASSRAGGNQPQHF.

This clonotype showed up many times. The chain uses TRBV12-3 or TRBV12-4 and TRBJ2-7; weak D call: TRBD2 (6 bases). This CDR3 has 15 amino acids. V was shortened by 5 bases and J by 0 bases, with 14 bases between the two germline ends. The DNA for the CDR3 is TGTGCCAGCAGTCCGCCGGGACTCGTCTCCTACGAGCAGTACTTC. Protein: CASSPPGLVSYEQYF.

This clonotype was observed a handful of times. The V and J genes are TRBV6-1 and TRBJ2-1; D not resolved. This CDR3 comprises 9 residues. Germline-derived CDR1 and CDR2 are MNHNS and SASEGT. V was pared by 9 bases and J by 4 bases, with 1 base between. CDR3 in DNA: TGTGCCAGGTACAATGAGCAGTTCTTC. This translates into CARYNEQFF.

Ten or more counts support this clonotype. V usage is TRBV7-9 and J usage is TRBJ2-5; D might be TRBD1 (5 bases). Deletions cut 1 base from V and 4 bases from J, with 7 bases between. CDR3 length: 13 amino acids. From germline, CDR1 is SEHNR and CDR2 FQNEAQ (reference sequence). The chain's CDR3 is CASSLGQLETQYF. The CDR3, as DNA: TGTGCCAGCAGCTTAGGACAGCTAGAGACCCAGTACTTC.

The chain couples TRBV2 to TRBJ2-1; D remains unclear. The CDR3 is made up of 12 amino acids. CDR1 is SNHLY, CDR2 FYNNEI, per germline. Trimming took off 6 bases at V and 9 bases at J, with 12 bases between the two ends. CDR3 in amino acids: CASSLIATEQFF. The CDR3 bases are TGTGCCAGCAGCCTGATAGCAACTGAGCAGTTCTTC.

This clonotype was seen many times. CDR3 protein: CASSHPAERGTYEQYF. The CDR3 DNA sequence: TGCGCCAGCAGCCACCCAGCCGAGCGAGGGACTTACGAGCAGTACTTC. This chain connects TRBV4-1 to TRBJ2-7; weak D call: TRBD2 (6 bases). This CDR3 region has 16 residues. Germline V lookup: CDR1 MGHRA, CDR2 YSYEKL. V was trimmed by 3 bases and J by 4 bases, leaving 19 bases between them.